Here is one TCR beta chain with its context. Per the authors' pipeline: Scientists estimated how many nucleated cells there were by amplifying reference gene primers. The assay was immunoSEQ multiplex PCR, and TCRdb's table has in-frame clones only and misses some. V and J calls and clone size follow that table, whereas D and trimming were derived from the DNA. The sample lists roughly 250,000 clones, 70% to 90% occurring once. These data come from a study of blood T cell repertoires in COVID-19. In the study overall: T cells, B-cell-depleted T cells, or PBMCs supplied cDNA or gDNA.

Among Cohort 3 donors, those recovered had two negative PCRs, clearance, or symptom resolution. Sequences were obtained from PBMCs or T cells enriched from blood (not recorded which). The TCR was taken from a woman aged 45-65 years who had recovered from COVID-19.

CDR3 bases: TGTGCCAGCAGCTTAGAAAGTGCAGGGCATGAGCAGTTCTTC. Its protein is CASSLESAGHEQFF. V gene TRBV11-3 combines with J gene TRBJ2-1; tentatively, D is TRBD1 (5 bases). This CDR3 is built from 14 residues. The germline V and J ends were trimmed by 0 bases and 8 bases, with 11 bases remaining between them. Per germline, CDR1 SGHNT and CDR2 YENEEA.